This is a list of T cell receptor beta chains from one sample in a study of T cell responses to AZD1222 COVID-19 vaccine. Measured with immunoSEQ multiplex PCR; TCRdb has only the in-frame clones, and not every one. The sample contains 75,000 to 85,000 clones, approximately 90% of which appear only once. Source: peripheral blood, taken 28 days after the second AZD1222 dose. These receptors were obtained from an adult who received the AZD1222 COVID-19 vaccine. CDR3s leave out the opening cysteine and the closing phenylalanine or tryptophan.

TRBJ2-7 TRBV7-9 ASSFGGAMDEQY
TRBJ1-5 TRBV16 ASSRDRGKSNQPQH
TRBJ2-3 TRBV19 AVRRSTDTQY
TRBJ2-7 TRBV3-1/TRBV3-2 ASSLQGANEQY
TRBJ2-3 TRBV3-1/TRBV3-2 ASSQTIWARTGTDTQY
TRBJ2-2 TRBV5-1 ASSLNHGLAGANTGELF
TRBJ1-2 TRBV6-4 ASSAEWGHPYT
TRBJ2-6 TRBV5-6 ASSFLEGYGANVLT
TRBJ1-3 TRBV7-3 ASSLTGGGSSGNTIY
TRBJ1-3 TRBV18 ASSPVGGNTIY
TRBJ1-4 TRBV27 ASSLTGSREKLF
TRBJ1-3 TRBV5-5 ASSSQWAGNTIY
TRBJ1-5 TRBV3-1/TRBV3-2 ASSHGPVRGSNQPQH
TRBJ2-2 TRBV7-2 ASSFGQAAGELF
TRBJ1-6 TRBV7-3 ASSLGVGYNSPLH
TRBJ2-5 TRBV6-5 ASSLRGGLQETQY
TRBJ1-2 TRBV28 ASSLGQGRAYGYT
TRBJ1-5 TRBV7-9 ASSLHSSNQPQH
TRBJ2-3 TRBV4-1 ASSQDSGSGDTQY
TRBJ2-1 TRBV29-1 SVGLRGLLNEQF
TRBJ2-3 TRBV19 ASSTIQGADTQY
TRBJ1-1 TRBV7-6 ASSRMGQGSTEAF
TRBJ2-1 TRBV6-2/TRBV6-3 ASSYSRTSGGYNEQF
TRBJ1-1 TRBV29-1 SVEGQQNTEAF
TRBJ2-2 TRBV24-1 ATGGPGENTGELF
TRBJ2-3 TRBV24-1 ATSVGGGKDTQY
TRBJ2-2 TRBV6-5 ASRSPLEYTGELF
TRBJ2-3 TRBV19 ASTLGRGRGDTQY